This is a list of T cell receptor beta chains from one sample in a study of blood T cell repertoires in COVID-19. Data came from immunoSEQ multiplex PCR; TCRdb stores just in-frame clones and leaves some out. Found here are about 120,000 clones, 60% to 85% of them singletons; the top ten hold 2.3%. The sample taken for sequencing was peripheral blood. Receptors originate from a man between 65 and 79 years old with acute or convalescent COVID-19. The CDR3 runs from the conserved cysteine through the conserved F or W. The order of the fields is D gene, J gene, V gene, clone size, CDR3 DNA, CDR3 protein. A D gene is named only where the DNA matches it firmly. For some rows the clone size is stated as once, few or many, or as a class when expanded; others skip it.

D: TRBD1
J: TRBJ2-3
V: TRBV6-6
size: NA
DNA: TGTGCCAGCAGTACCGGGACAGGCACAGATACGCAGTATTTT
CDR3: CASSTGTGTDTQYF

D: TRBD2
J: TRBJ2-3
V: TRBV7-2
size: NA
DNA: TGTGCCAGCAGCCAGCTAGCGGGGGGGCCAGATACGCAGTATTTT
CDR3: CASSQLAGGPDTQYF

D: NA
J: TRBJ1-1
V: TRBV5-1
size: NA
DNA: TGCGCCAGCAGCATGGCGAGCACTGAAGCTTTCTTT
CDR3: CASSMASTEAFF

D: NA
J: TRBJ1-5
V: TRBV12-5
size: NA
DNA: TGTGCTAGTGGTCGGAGTAGCAATCAGCCCCAGCATTTT
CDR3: CASGRSSNQPQHF

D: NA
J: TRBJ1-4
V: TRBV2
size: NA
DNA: TGTGCCAGCAGTCAAGAGGGGGCAACTAATGAAAAACTGTTTTTT
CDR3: CASSQEGATNEKLFF

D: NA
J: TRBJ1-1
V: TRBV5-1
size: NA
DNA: TGCGCCAGCAGCTTGTTGATCGGCGGGAACACTGAAGCTTTCTTT
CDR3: CASSLLIGGNTEAFF

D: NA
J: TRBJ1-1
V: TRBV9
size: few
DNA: TGTGCCAGCAGCGTGGGCCAGGTGAACACTGAAGCTTTCTTT
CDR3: CASSVGQVNTEAFF

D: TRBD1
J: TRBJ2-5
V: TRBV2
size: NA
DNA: TGTGCCAGCAGTCTGGGACAGCTGGAGACCCAGTACTTC
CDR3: CASSLGQLETQYF

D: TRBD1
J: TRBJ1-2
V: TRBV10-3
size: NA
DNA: TGTGCCATCAGCCCCAACAGGGGAGGTAACTATGGCTACACCTTC
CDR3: CAISPNRGGNYGYTF

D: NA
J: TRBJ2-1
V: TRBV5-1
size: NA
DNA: TGCGCCAGCAGCTTGTTAGCGGCAAATGAGCAGTTCTTC
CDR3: CASSLLAANEQFF

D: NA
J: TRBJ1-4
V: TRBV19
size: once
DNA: TGTGCCAGTGGGGGGAGTGAAAAACTGTTTTTT
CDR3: CASGGSEKLFF

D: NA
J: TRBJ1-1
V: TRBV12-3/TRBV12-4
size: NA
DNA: TGTGCCAGCAGTTTAGGAGGATTTGAAGCTTTCTTT
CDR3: CASSLGGFEAFF

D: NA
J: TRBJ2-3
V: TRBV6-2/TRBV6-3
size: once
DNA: TGTGCCAGCAGTTACTCTGGCTCGCAGGGAGATACGCAGTATTTT
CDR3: CASSYSGSQGDTQYF

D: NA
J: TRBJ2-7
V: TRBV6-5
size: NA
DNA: TGTGCCAGCAGGGGGACTGCTGCCTACGAGCAGTACTTC
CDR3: CASRGTAAYEQYF

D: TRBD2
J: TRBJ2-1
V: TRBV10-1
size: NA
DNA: TGCGCCAGCAGTGAGTCGATTGCTAGCGGGGCCTATGAGCAGTTCTTC
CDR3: CASSESIASGAYEQFF

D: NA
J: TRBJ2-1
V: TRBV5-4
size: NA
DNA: TGTGCCAGCAGCTGGGGGGTAGGGCCCCAATCCTACAATGAGCAGTTCTTC
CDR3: CASSWGVGPQSYNEQFF

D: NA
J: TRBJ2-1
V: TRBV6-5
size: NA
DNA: TGTGCCAGCAGAAACAACGCGGCCCGTACGGGTGAGCAGTTCTTC
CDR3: CASRNNAARTGEQFF

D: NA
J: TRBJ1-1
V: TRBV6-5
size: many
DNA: TGTGCCAGCATGCAAGACAGGGAAGCTTTCTTT
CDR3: CASMQDREAFF

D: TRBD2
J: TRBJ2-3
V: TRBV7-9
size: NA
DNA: TGTGCCAGCAGCTTAGTACCCCTAGCGGGGATCACAGATACGCAGTATTTT
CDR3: CASSLVPLAGITDTQYF

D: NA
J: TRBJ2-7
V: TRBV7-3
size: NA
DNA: TGTGCCAGCAGCTTCGGGGGATCCCACGAGCAGTACTTC
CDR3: CASSFGGSHEQYF

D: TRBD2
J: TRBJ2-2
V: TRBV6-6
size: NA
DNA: TGTGCCAGCAGCGGACTAGCGGGGGGGACCGGGGAGCTGTTTTTT
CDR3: CASSGLAGGTGELFF

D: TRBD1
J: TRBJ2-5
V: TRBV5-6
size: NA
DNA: TGTGCCAGCAGCGGACAGGGAATACCAGAGACCCAGTACTTC
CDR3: CASSGQGIPETQYF

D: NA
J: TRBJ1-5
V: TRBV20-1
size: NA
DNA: TGCAGTGCTAGTCAAGGGGAATCGAGCAATCAGCCCCAGCATTTT
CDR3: CSASQGESSNQPQHF

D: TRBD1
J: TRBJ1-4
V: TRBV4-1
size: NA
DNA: TGCGCCAGCAGCCCACAGGGGTGGGGTGAAAAACTGTTTTTT
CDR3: CASSPQGWGEKLFF

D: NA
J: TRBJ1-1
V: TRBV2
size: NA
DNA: TGTGCCAGCAGGGTGGACACTCGGACTGAAGCTTTCTTT
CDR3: CASRVDTRTEAFF

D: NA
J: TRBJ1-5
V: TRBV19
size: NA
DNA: TGTGCCAGTAGTGGCCGAATTCCTCAGCCCCAGCATTTT
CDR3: CASSGRIPQPQHF

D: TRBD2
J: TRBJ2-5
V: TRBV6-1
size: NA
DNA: TGTGCCAGCAGTGCTCGATCTAGCGGGGGGTCCCAAGAGACCCAGTACTTC
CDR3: CASSARSSGGSQETQYF

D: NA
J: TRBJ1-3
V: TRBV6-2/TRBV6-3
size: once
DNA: TGTGCCAGCAGTTACATCGGGACTGGAAACACCATATATTTT
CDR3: CASSYIGTGNTIYF

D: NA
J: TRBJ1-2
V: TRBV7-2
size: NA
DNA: TGTGCCAGCAGCTTACCGGGACTGGGGTACACCAGGGATGGCTACACCTTC
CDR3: CASSLPGLGYTRDGYTF

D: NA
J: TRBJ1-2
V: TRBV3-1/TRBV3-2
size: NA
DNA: TGTGCCAGCAGCCAAGTCGCGAACTATGGCTACACCTTC
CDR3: CASSQVANYGYTF

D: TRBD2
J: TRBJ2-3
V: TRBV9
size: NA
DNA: TGTGCCAGCACCGGGGCTAGCGGGGATGCGTATTTT
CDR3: CASTGASGDAYF

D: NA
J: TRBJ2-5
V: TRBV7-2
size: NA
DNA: TGTGCCAGCAGCCCCCCTGCCCTGCGAGAGACCCAGTACTTC
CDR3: CASSPPALRETQYF

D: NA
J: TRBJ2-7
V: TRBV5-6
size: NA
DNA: TGTGCCAGCAGCTCGCGACAGGTCTTCTCCTACGAGCAGTACTTC
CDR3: CASSSRQVFSYEQYF

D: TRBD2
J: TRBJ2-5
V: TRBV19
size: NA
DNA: TGTGCCAGTAGTGCCTTTGGGGAGGGAGAGACCCAGTACTTC
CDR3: CASSAFGEGETQYF

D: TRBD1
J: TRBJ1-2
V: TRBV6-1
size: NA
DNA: TGTGCCAGCAGTGATACTAACAGGGGGCAAATCTATGGCTACACCTTC
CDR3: CASSDTNRGQIYGYTF

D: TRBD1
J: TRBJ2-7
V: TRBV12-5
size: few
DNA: TGTGCTAGTGGTTTGGGACAGGGGGACGAGCAGTACTTC
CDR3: CASGLGQGDEQYF